The 9 T cell receptor beta chains listed next were all sequenced from one sample in a study of blood T cell repertoires in COVID-19 (dated by TCRdb to between 2020 and 2021). The library was prepared using the immunoSEQ multiplex PCR assay. TCRdb stores this immuneACCESS table with in-frame sequences only. Part of the clones is absent; in the studies checked, under half of the shortfall reflects unresolved V genes, and no reason is known for the rest. The table for this sample lists some 71,000 clones; about 80% of them were counted only once. The ten largest account for 10% to 15% of the sample. The sequenced material came from peripheral blood. Receptors were obtained from a man aged 50 to 59 with COVID-19, enrolled during active disease.

V gene TRBV19 combines with J gene TRBJ2-2; 8 nucleotides match TRBD1. The V segment lost 10 bases and the J segment 9 bases; nucleotides outside the gene matches: 7. The CDR3 has 12 amino acids. CDR1 LNHDA and CDR2 SQIVND come from the germline V gene (reference sequence). CDR3 nucleotide sequence: TGTGCCACGGACAGGGCGGGGCGGGAGCTGTTTTTT. The encoded protein is CATDRAGRELFF.

V is TRBV29-1 and J is TRBJ1-1, with 7 bases aligning to TRBD1. Germline CDR1 is SQVTM and CDR2 is ANQGSEA. Trimming at V came to 8 bases and at J to 5 bases, leaving 11 bases not matched to a gene. CDR3 length: 13 residues. The CDR3 sequence is CSLTNRGETEAFF. CDR3 in DNA: TGCAGCTTAACTAACAGGGGTGAAACTGAAGCTTTCTTT.

The rearrangement uses TRBV19 and TRBJ1-6; TRBD1 might be the D (6 bases). This CDR3 has 16 amino acids. V was cut by 0 bases and J by 10 bases, with 16 bases left in between. Germline V lookup: CDR1 LNHDA, CDR2 SQIVND (reference sequence). The CDR3 reads CASSIDLGGLESPLHF. CDR3 nucleotides: TGTGCCAGTAGTATAGATCTCGGGGGGCTAGAATCACCCCTCCACTTT.

This clone has just one count. V and J are TRBV7-9 and TRBJ2-7; 7 bases match TRBD2. CDR3 size: 14 residues. The germline CDR1 and CDR2 sequences are SEHNR and FQNEAQ (reference sequence). The V gene end was trimmed by 5 bases and the J gene end by 2 bases; junction bases not matched to a gene: 6. CDR3 sequence: CASSPGLVTYEQYF. The CDR3 nucleotides read TGTGCCAGCAGCCCAGGACTAGTCACCTACGAGCAGTACTTC.

The chain is built from TRBV5-1 and TRBJ2-1, with 7 nucleotides matching TRBD2. There are 16 residues in the CDR3. J was trimmed by 0 bases and V by 7 bases; bases with no gene match: 10. Germline V gene lookup returns CDR1 SGHRS and CDR2 YFSETQ. CDR3 residues: CASPQSSGYSYNEQFF. CDR3 sequence (DNA): TGCGCCAGCCCCCAGTCTAGCGGATACTCCTACAATGAGCAGTTCTTC.

The chain is built from TRBV2 and TRBJ2-1; 8 bases align to TRBD1. Trimming cost V 9 bases and J 8 bases; bases outside gene matches: 12. From germline, CDR1 is SNHLY and CDR2 FYNNEI. The CDR3 is 14 amino acids. CDR3 protein: CASTGTGLVDEQFF. The CDR3 coding sequence is TGTGCCAGTACCGGGACAGGACTTGTTGATGAGCAGTTCTTC. Using reference TRBV2 and TRBJ2-1 for the parts outside the CDR3, the full variable domain is EPEVTQTPSHQVTQMGQEVILRCVPISNHLYFYWYRQILGQKVEFLVSFYNNEISEKSEIFDDQFSVERPDGSNFTLKIRSTKLEDSAMYFCASTGTGLVDEQFFGPGTRLTVL.

The chain joins TRBV3-1 (or the pseudogene TRBV3-2) to TRBJ1-2, with 7 bases lining up with TRBD1. Germline V gene data show CDR1 as LGHDT and CDR2 as YNNKEL (reference sequence). Germline trimming cut 1 base from V and 8 bases from J; bases unmatched to any gene: 4. The CDR3 covers 13 residues. The CDR3 loop is CASSQGGQRGYTF. As DNA, the CDR3 is TGTGCCAGCAGCCAAGGGGGACAGAGGGGCTACACCTTC.

V and J are TRBV6-5 and TRBJ2-7; 8 bases are a match to TRBD1. This CDR3 spans 14 amino acids. Germline assignment: CDR1 MNHEY and CDR2 SVGAGI. V dropped 2 bases and J dropped 3; count of bases not matched to a gene: 3. CDR3 in amino acids: CASSYRDRFYEQYF. Written as DNA, the CDR3 is TGTGCCAGCAGTTACAGGGACAGGTTCTACGAGCAGTACTTC.

This clone occurred a few times. The chain links TRBV12-3 or TRBV12-4 to TRBJ1-1; 9 positions agree with TRBD1. CDR3 size: 13 residues. The V segment lost 7 bases and the J segment 5 bases; nucleotides outside the gene matches: 5. The DNA of the CDR3 is TGTGCCAGCACCCCCGGACAGGGGACTGAAGCTTTCTTT. This encodes CASTPGQGTEAFF.